This TCR beta chain appears in the sequencing data of a study of identical twins. Study observations and caveats: Invariant MAIT and iNKT cells may have partly biased zero-insertion analyses.

Notes on this clonotype: What it recognizes is unknown.

Deletions cut 2 bases from V and 9 bases from J, with 9 bases between. The CDR3 length is 12 residues. The cDNA had a unique molecular identifier and a template-switch universal primer site. TCRdb fed the 5' RACE reads into MiXCR, producing one record per CDR3 protein. Of 550,000 to 700,000 distinct CDR3 sequences in the sample, 21% were seen once. The same specimen was also included in a second study, on T cells expressing NK-cell markers.

This receptor was identified in a woman younger than 35 in good health. The V and J genes are TRBV12-3 or TRBV12-4 and TRBJ2-3; D possibly corresponds to TRBD2 (5 bases). The sequencing sample was made of PBMCs. DNA of the CDR3: TGTGCCAGCAGTTTAAGGGAGACAACGCAGTATTTT. This sequence encodes CASSLRETTQYF.